Presented here are 25 T cell receptor beta chains from one specimen sequenced in a study of cytomegalovirus exposure and HLA in healthy donors. The PCR used 60 Vbeta and 13 Jbeta primers. Repertoires were generated with immunoSEQ multiplex PCR, while TCRdb's copy carries only in-frame clones and drops some. This sample has 100,000 or so clones, with under 80% found just once. Sequenced input: PBMCs. The receptors originated from a woman in her 50s in good health and CMV-seropositive.

CDR3 amino acids: CAWIGFAGAREQYF. The CDR3 nucleotides read TGTGCCTGGATAGGTTTTGCGGGAGCGAGGGAGCAGTACTTC. The chain carries TRBV30 and TRBJ2-7; 7 nucleotides align to TRBD2. Germline lookup yields CDR1 GTSNPN and CDR2 SVGIG (reference sequence). The CDR3 length is 14 residues. V lost 4 bases to trimming and J lost 7 bases; unmatched junction nucleotides: 13.

This chain uses TRBV2 with TRBJ2-1; 8 bases fit TRBD2. Germline values: CDR1 SNHLY, CDR2 FYNNEI. Trimming at V came to 2 bases and at J to 10 bases, leaving 10 bases not matched to a gene. The CDR3 contains 15 residues. This CDR3 is CASSETSGGGGEQFF. CDR3 coding DNA: TGTGCCAGCAGTGAAACTAGCGGTGGTGGGGGAGAGCAGTTCTTC.

Comment on this clone: The junction departs from the called germline gene at one end, perhaps through a read error. The chain has TRBV2 and TRBJ1-2; 12 bases match TRBD1. Germline V lookup: CDR1 SNHLY, CDR2 FYNNEI. The CDR3 has 13 residues. The CDR3 region is CASRGPGQGAHAF. DNA of the CDR3: TGTGCCAGCAGGGGACCGGGACAGGGGGCCCACGCCTTC. The entire variable domain, with the rest obtained from reference TRBV2 and TRBJ1-2, is as follows: EPEVTQTPSHQVTQMGQEVILRCVPISNHLYFYWYRQILGQKVEFLVSFYNNEISEKSEIFDDQFSVERPDGSNFTLKIRSTKLEDSAMYFCASRGPGQGAHAFGSGTRLTVV.

The chain combines TRBV29-1 with TRBJ2-3; 9 nucleotides agree with TRBD1. CDR1 SQVTM and CDR2 ANQGSEA come from the germline V gene. J was trimmed by 3 bases and V by 5 bases; bases with no gene match: 3. This CDR3 is 13 amino acids long. This CDR3 is CSVRTGATDTQYF. The CDR3 region has the DNA TGCAGCGTTAGGACAGGGGCGACAGATACGCAGTATTTT.

In this sample, this clone turned up a few times. The rearrangement uses TRBV7-3 and TRBJ2-7; the D gene is possibly TRBD1 (6 bases). Germline V gene lookup returns CDR1 SGHTA and CDR2 FQGTGA. V was trimmed by 5 bases and J by 9 bases, leaving 20 bases between them. This CDR3 is built from 14 residues. CDR3 in DNA: TGTGCCAGCAGCCTCTCTCTTGAGGGGACAACGCAGTACTTC. Translating it yields CASSLSLEGTTQYF.

The J gene is TRBJ2-1, the V gene TRBV9, with D perhaps TRBD2 (6 bases). Germline lookup yields CDR1 SGDLS and CDR2 YYNGEE. V lost 0 bases to trimming and J lost 3 bases, with 13 bases between them. This CDR3 contains 16 residues. The CDR3 DNA follows: TGTGCCAGCAGCGTAGCCTTGGGCGGGATCTACAATGAGCAGTTCTTC. Translation: CASSVALGGIYNEQFF.

This chain joins TRBV6-4 and TRBJ1-4; a possible D gene is TRBD1 (5 bases). Germline loops: CDR1 MRHNA, CDR2 SNTAGT. The CDR3 length is 13 residues. V was shortened by 2 bases and J by 8 bases, with 9 bases between the two germline ends. The CDR3 spells CASSDREGEKLFF. CDR3 DNA sequence: TGTGCCAGCAGTGACCGGGAGGGGGAAAAACTGTTTTTT.

This chain links TRBV6-5 with TRBJ2-2, with 7 bases matching TRBD1. Trimming removed 5 bases from V and 9 bases from J; junction bases left unmatched: 9. From germline, CDR1 is MNHEY and CDR2 SVGAGI. CDR3 length equals 14 residues. The CDR3 sequence: CASSADRTPRELFF. The CDR3 coding sequence is TGTGCCAGCAGTGCGGACAGGACCCCTCGGGAGCTGTTTTTT.

The count of this clone is one. The rearrangement uses TRBV5-1 and TRBJ2-5, with a tentative D call TRBD2 (5 bases). Germline V CDR1 and CDR2: SGHRS, YFSETQ. The length of the CDR3 is 12 residues. V was clipped by 4 bases and J by 11 bases, with 15 bases between them. The CDR3 protein is CASSDNSGEQYF. In nucleotides, the CDR3 is TGCGCCAGCAGCGACAACTCCGGGGAGCAGTACTTC.

J is TRBJ2-7 and V is TRBV11-2; 13 bases map to TRBD2. With V trimmed by 4 bases and J by 1 base, 1 base remained unmatched. The length of the CDR3 is 15 residues. Looked up from germline, CDR1 is SGHAT and CDR2 is FQNNGV. The DNA for the CDR3 is TGTGCCAGCAGCTCGGGACTAGCGGGGTCCTACGAGCAGTACTTC. Protein sequence: CASSSGLAGSYEQYF.

J is TRBJ2-5 and V is TRBV11-2, with TRBD1 matching 7 bases. The DNA end favors TRBJ2-7, so the J call may be wrong. The CDR3 has 14 residues. The V gene's germline CDR1 is SGHAT and CDR2 FQNNGV. The CDR3 spells CASSADRWSYEQYF. The CDR3 DNA is TGTGCCAGCAGCGCGGACAGGTGGTCCTACGAGCAGTACTTC.

DNA for the CDR3: TGTGCCAGCAGCCCCGGGACTAGCGGGAGAGACACCGGGGAGCTGTTTTTT. Translation gives CASSPGTSGRDTGELFF. V and J are TRBV7-9 and TRBJ2-2, with 14 bases identical to TRBD2. This CDR3 comprises 17 residues. The trim removed 5 bases at V and 3 bases at J, leaving 5 bases unmatched. Per germline, CDR1 SEHNR and CDR2 FQNEAQ (reference sequence).

About this clone itself: The sample carries other DNA sequences with the same CDR3. The chain uses TRBV10-3 and TRBJ1-2, with 7 bases lining up with TRBD1. Germline V gives CDR1 ENHRY, CDR2 SYGVKD. Trimming cost V 0 bases and J 6 bases; bases outside gene matches: 4. The CDR3 spans 14 residues. The CDR3 nucleotides read TGTGCCATCAGTGAGTCCGACAGGGTCAATGGCTACACCTTC. Translation gives CAISESDRVNGYTF.

This clone occurred a few times. This rearrangement joins TRBV15 to TRBJ1-4; possible D gene TRBD1, 6 bases. V was trimmed by 0 bases and J by 8 bases, leaving 19 bases between them. The germline gives CDR1 LNHNV, CDR2 YYDKDF (reference sequence). This CDR3 has 17 residues. The CDR3 region is CATSRDGEDRYLEKLFF. The DNA of the CDR3 is TGTGCCACCAGCAGAGACGGCGAGGACAGATATCTAGAAAAACTGTTTTTT.

The chain couples TRBV2 to TRBJ2-5, with 9 bases fitting TRBD2. V shed 1 base, J shed 5 bases, and the junction held 8 bases outside the gene matches. Germline V gene data show CDR1 as SNHLY and CDR2 as FYNNEI. The CDR3 contains 16 residues. The CDR3 sequence: CASSEDSSGRRETQYF. CDR3 bases: TGTGCCAGCAGTGAAGATAGTAGCGGGAGAAGGGAGACCCAGTACTTC.

The V and J genes are TRBV15 and TRBJ1-5; 9 bases fit TRBD1. The CDR3 has 17 amino acids. Per the germline V gene, CDR1 is LNHNV and CDR2 is YYDKDF (reference sequence). Germline trimming cut 2 bases from V and 5 bases from J; bases unmatched to any gene: 10. The CDR3 here is CATSRPKGTGLDQPQHF. In nucleotides, the CDR3 is TGTGCCACCAGCAGACCCAAGGGGACAGGGCTTGATCAGCCCCAGCATTTT.

The rearrangement links TRBV5-6 to TRBJ1-1; D is undetermined. This CDR3 region has 16 residues. Germline V gene lookup returns CDR1 SGHDT and CDR2 YYEEEE. V lost 2 bases to trimming and J lost 0 bases, with 14 bases between them. CDR3 in amino acids: CASSLFGGSMNTEAFF. CDR3 nucleotide sequence: TGTGCCAGCAGCTTATTTGGCGGAAGCATGAACACTGAAGCTTTCTTT.

Comment on this clone: Other DNA sequences in this sample translate to the same CDR3. V and J are TRBV11-3 and TRBJ2-1; TRBD2 matches at 7 bases. V lost 6 bases to trimming and J lost 7 bases; unmatched junction nucleotides: 6. Per the germline V gene, CDR1 is SGHNT and CDR2 is YENEEA. The CDR3 covers 13 residues. As DNA, the CDR3 is TGTGCCAGCAGTTTGTCCGGGGGGAATGAGCAGTTCTTC. This gives the protein CASSLSGGNEQFF.

The V call is TRBV6-1, the J call TRBJ1-5; D possibly corresponds to TRBD1 (6 bases). Germline V CDR1 and CDR2: MNHNS, SASEGT. V was shortened by 1 base and J by 2 bases, with 6 bases between the two germline ends. The CDR3 loop spans 14 amino acids. The DNA of the CDR3 is TGTGCCAGCAGTGAAGGGACAGGCAATCAGCCCCAGCATTTT. Its protein is CASSEGTGNQPQHF.

This clone was picked up a small number of times. This sequence joins TRBV27 and TRBJ2-7; D might be TRBD2 (6 bases). Trimming took 2 bases from V and 7 from J, leaving 15 bases between them. Germline-derived CDR1 and CDR2 are MNHEY and SMNVEV (reference sequence). CDR3 length: 14 residues. CDR3 sequence reads: CASSLGGRAGEQYF. The CDR3 DNA follows: TGTGCCAGCAGTTTAGGAGGCAGGGCGGGGGAGCAGTACTTC.

This clone is a singleton in its sample. The rearrangement links TRBV5-1 to TRBJ2-7, with 9 bases lining up with TRBD1. The length of the CDR3 is 17 residues. V gave up 0 bases and J gave up 1 base; unmatched junction bases: 8. Germline CDR1 and CDR2: SGHRS and YFSETQ. CDR3 nucleotides: TGCGCCAGCAGCTTGGATCCGCCGGGACAGGGATCCTACGAGCAGTACTTC. As protein: CASSLDPPGQGSYEQYF.

This clone was counted a single time. The chain is built from TRBV7-2 and TRBJ1-2; tentatively, D is TRBD1 (6 bases). The CDR3 spans 15 residues. CDR1 and CDR2 (germline): SGHTA, FQGNSA. V was clipped by 0 bases and J by 8 bases, with 16 bases between them. DNA for the CDR3: TGTGCCAGCAGCTTAGCAGTAGACAGGCTGCAGGGCTACACCTTC. Encoded protein: CASSLAVDRLQGYTF.

This chain's CDR3 is CASSSGRTIYF. The CDR3 nucleotides are TGTGCCAGCAGCTCGGGTAGAACCATATATTTT. The chain links TRBV5-5 to TRBJ1-3; D gene unclear. The germline V gene encodes CDR1 SGHKS and CDR2 YYEKEE (reference sequence). The ends were cut back, 3 bases at V and 10 bases at J, with 8 bases in the middle. The CDR3 runs 11 residues.

The chain employs TRBV5-8 and TRBJ1-3, with D perhaps matching TRBD1 (5 bases). Per germline, CDR1 SGHTS and CDR2 YDEGEE. The ends were cut back, 4 bases at V and 4 bases at J, with 15 bases in the middle. The CDR3 runs 15 residues. The CDR3 coding sequence is TGTGCCAGCAGCCTCCAGGGACTTACCGGAAACACCATATATTTT. Protein sequence: CASSLQGLTGNTIYF.

The V call is TRBV6-6, the J call TRBJ2-1, with 14 nucleotides matching TRBD2. Germline V gene lookup returns CDR1 MNHNY and CDR2 SVGAGI (reference sequence). The CDR3 has 14 residues. J lost 12 bases, V lost 7 bases, and 8 bases had no gene match. The CDR3 here is CASTGLAGGVVQFF. Here the CDR3 DNA reads TGTGCCAGCACCGGACTAGCGGGAGGCGTAGTGCAGTTCTTC.